This TCR beta chain is drawn from a study of T cell repertoires in cytomegalovirus infection. Overall study: Selected CMV epitopes included recently identified HLA-C-restricted ones as well as well-studied HLA-B-restricted ones. Evidence of both CMV infection and a matching HLA type came from public TCR beta signatures.

MiXCR, applied by TCRdb to the reads, yields one record per CDR3 protein. In the table there are roughly 150,000 distinct CDR3 sequences, about 20% of which are singletons. CDR3 length: 14 residues. Per the germline V gene, CDR1 is SEHNR and CDR2 is FQNEAQ (reference sequence). Trimming removed 5 bases from V and 3 bases from J; junction bases left unmatched: 5. This clonotype was recorded a few times. Antigen: not known. The rearrangement uses TRBV7-9 and TRBJ1-2, with 8 bases identical to TRBD1. The source of this sequence is a human donor in good health (CMV status not recorded). Some clones in this sample may be carry-over from other donors' samples. The sequencing used CD8+ T cells from cultured PBMCs, collected from culture after CMV antigen stimulation. In nucleotides, the CDR3 is TGTGCCAGCAGCCCGAGACAGGGGCACTATGGCTACACCTTC. Translated: CASSPRQGHYGYTF.